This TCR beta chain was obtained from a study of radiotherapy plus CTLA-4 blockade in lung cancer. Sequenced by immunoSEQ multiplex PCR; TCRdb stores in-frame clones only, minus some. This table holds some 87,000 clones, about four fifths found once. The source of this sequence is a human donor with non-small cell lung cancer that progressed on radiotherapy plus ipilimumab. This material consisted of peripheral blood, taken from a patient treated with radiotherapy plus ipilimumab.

The CDR3 is CASSYPGRNTEAFF. In DNA, the CDR3 is TGTGCCAGCAGTTACCCGGGTCGGAACACTGAAGCTTTCTTT. The J gene is TRBJ1-1, the V gene TRBV6-6, with no clear D. The CDR3 totals 14 residues. Trimming took 2 bases from V and 1 from J, leaving 8 bases between them. Germline V gene data show CDR1 as MNHNY and CDR2 as SVGAGI (reference sequence).